This is a list of T cell receptor beta chains from one sample in a study of T-cell reconstitution after alpha-beta-depleted transplantation in children. MiXCR, run by TCRdb on the PCR reads, gives a single entry per CDR3 protein. Of about 610,000 distinct CDR3 sequences listed, about 10% were seen once; the top ten hold about 4.3%. The specimen comprised PBMCs from the stem cell graft donor, sampled from the stem cell graft. All receptors derive from a human donor who donated a stem cell graft to a child with acute myeloid leukemia. Both conserved end residues are part of each CDR3. Each record gives: V gene, clone size, J gene, CDR3 protein. The size field is filled for only some rows; it gives once, few, many or a size class.

v_call: TRBV5-1; clone_size: few; j_call: TRBJ2-4; cdr3_aa: CASSHGTENIQYF
v_call: TRBV10-3; clone_size: once; j_call: TRBJ2-1; cdr3_aa: CAIRGETGNEQFF
v_call: TRBV12-3/TRBV12-4; clone_size: many; j_call: TRBJ1-4; cdr3_aa: CASSTGPGEKLFF
v_call: TRBV7-2; clone_size: few; j_call: TRBJ2-7; cdr3_aa: CASSSGNPYEQYF
v_call: TRBV4-3; clone_size: few; j_call: TRBJ2-3; cdr3_aa: CASSQSSARGGTDTQYF
v_call: TRBV6-2/TRBV6-3; clone_size: many; j_call: TRBJ2-1; cdr3_aa: CATTPGTGVSNEQFF
v_call: TRBV6-2/TRBV6-3; clone_size: NA; j_call: TRBJ1-1; cdr3_aa: CASGSTLNTEAFF
v_call: TRBV5-1; clone_size: many; j_call: TRBJ2-7; cdr3_aa: CASSLVAGGNYEQYF
v_call: TRBV10-3; clone_size: few; j_call: TRBJ2-7; cdr3_aa: CAITQAGGSEQYF
v_call: TRBV12-3/TRBV12-4; clone_size: NA; j_call: TRBJ1-2; cdr3_aa: CASSLGWPGGFYGYTF
v_call: TRBV11-2; clone_size: many; j_call: TRBJ2-7; cdr3_aa: CASSLRPYEQYF